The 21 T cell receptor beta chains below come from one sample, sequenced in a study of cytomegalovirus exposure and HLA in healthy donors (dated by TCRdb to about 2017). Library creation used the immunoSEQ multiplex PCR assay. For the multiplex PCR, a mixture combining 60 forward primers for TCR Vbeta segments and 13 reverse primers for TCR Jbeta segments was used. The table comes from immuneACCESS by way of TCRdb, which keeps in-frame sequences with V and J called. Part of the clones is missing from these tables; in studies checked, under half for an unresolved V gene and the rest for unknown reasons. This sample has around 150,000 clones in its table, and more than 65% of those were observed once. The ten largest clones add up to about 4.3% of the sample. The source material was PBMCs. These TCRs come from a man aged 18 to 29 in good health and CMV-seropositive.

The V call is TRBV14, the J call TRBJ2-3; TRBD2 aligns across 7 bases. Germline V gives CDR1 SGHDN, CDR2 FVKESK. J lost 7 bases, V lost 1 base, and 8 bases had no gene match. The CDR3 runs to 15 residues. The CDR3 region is CASSQAGRLGNTQYF. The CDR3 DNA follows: TGTGCCAGCAGCCAAGCCGGGAGGCTCGGGAATACGCAGTATTTT.

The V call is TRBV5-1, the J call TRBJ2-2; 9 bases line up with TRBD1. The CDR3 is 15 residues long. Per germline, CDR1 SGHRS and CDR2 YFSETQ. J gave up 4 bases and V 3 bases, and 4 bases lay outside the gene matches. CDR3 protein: CASSYGQGSTGELFF. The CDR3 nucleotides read TGCGCCAGCAGCTATGGACAGGGGAGCACCGGGGAGCTGTTTTTT.

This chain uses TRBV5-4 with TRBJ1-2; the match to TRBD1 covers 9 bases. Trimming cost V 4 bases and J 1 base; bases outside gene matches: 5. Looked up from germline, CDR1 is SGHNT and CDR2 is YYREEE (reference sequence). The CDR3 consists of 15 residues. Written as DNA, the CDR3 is TGTGCCAGCAGCCCAGGGACAGGGATTAACTATGGCTACACCTTC. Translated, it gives CASSPGTGINYGYTF.

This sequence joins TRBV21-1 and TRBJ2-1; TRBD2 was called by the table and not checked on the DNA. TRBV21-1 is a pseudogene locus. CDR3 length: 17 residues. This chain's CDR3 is CASSKVRPSGRYNEQFF. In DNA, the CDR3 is TGTGCCAGCAGCAAAGTAAGGCCTAGCGGGCGGTACAATGAGCAGTTCTTC.

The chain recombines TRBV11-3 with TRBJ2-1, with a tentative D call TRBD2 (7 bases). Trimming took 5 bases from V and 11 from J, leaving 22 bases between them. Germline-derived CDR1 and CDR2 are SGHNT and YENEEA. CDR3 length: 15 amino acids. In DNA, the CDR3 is TGTGCCAGCAGCCCGACCCCGGGGGGCGTTCGACAGCAGTTCTTC. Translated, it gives CASSPTPGGVRQQFF.

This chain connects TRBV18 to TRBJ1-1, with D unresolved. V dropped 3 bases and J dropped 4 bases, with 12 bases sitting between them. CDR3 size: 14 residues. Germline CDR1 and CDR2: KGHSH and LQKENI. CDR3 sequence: CASSPPGISTEAFF. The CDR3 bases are TGTGCCAGCTCACCTCCGGGGATATCCACTGAAGCTTTCTTT. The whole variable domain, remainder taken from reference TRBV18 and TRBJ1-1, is NAGVMQNPRHLVRRRGQEARLRCSPMKGHSHVYWYRQLPEEGLKFMVYLQKENIIDESGMPKERFSAEFPKEGPSILRIQQVVRGDSAAYFCASSPPGISTEAFFGQGTRLTVV.

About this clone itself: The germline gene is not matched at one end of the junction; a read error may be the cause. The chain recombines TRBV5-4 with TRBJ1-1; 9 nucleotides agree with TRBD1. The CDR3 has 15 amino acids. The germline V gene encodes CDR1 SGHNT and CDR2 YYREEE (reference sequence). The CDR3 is CASSSDRGKNAEAFF. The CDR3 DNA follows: TGTGCCAGCAGCAGCGACAGGGGGAAGAACGCTGAAGCTTTCTTT.

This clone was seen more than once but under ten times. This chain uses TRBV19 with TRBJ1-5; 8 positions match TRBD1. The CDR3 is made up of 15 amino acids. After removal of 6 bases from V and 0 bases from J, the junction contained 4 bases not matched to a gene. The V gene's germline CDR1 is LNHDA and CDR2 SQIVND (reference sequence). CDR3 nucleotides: TGTGCCAGTAGCGATACAGGGGGTAGCAATCAGCCCCAGCATTTT. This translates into CASSDTGGSNQPQHF.

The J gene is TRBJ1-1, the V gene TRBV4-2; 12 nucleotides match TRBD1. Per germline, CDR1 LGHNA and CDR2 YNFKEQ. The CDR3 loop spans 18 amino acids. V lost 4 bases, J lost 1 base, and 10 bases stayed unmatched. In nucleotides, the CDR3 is TGTGCCAGCAGCCGTCAAGGGGACAGGGGGCGTGGGAACACTGAAGCTTTCTTT. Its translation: CASSRQGDRGRGNTEAFF.

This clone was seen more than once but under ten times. DNA of the CDR3: TGTGCCAGCAGTTCCGAGCCGGGACAGGGCGATAATGAGCAGTTCTTC. Protein product: CASSSEPGQGDNEQFF. This rearrangement joins TRBV6-5 to TRBJ2-1; 9 nucleotides agree with TRBD1. Trimming at V came to 4 bases and at J to 7 bases, leaving 11 bases not matched to a gene. Germline assignment: CDR1 MNHEY and CDR2 SVGAGI. The CDR3 has 16 residues.

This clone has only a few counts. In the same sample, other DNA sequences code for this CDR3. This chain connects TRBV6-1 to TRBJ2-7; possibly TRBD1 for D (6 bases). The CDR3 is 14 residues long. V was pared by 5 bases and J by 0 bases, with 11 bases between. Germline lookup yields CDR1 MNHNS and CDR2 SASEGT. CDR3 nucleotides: TGTGCCAGCAGTCCCTTGACAGGCTCCTACGAGCAGTACGTC. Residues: CASSPLTGSYEQYV.

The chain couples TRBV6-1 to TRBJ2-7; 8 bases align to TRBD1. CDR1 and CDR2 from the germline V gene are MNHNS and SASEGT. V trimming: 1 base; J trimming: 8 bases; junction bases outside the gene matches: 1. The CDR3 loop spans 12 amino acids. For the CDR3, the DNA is TGTGCCAGCAGTGAAGGGACAGGGAAGCAGTACGTC. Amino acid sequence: CASSEGTGKQYV.

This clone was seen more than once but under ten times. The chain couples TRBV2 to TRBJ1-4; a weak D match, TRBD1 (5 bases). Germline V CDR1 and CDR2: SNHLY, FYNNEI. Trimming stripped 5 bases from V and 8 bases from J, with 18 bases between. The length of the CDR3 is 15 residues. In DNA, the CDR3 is TGTGCCAGCAGTAAAACCGACAGTGACCTAGAAAAACTGTTTTTT. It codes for CASSKTDSDLEKLFF. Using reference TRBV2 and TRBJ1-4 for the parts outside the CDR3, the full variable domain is EPEVTQTPSHQVTQMGQEVILRCVPISNHLYFYWYRQILGQKVEFLVSFYNNEISEKSEIFDDQFSVERPDGSNFTLKIRSTKLEDSAMYFCASSKTDSDLEKLFFGSGTQLSVL.

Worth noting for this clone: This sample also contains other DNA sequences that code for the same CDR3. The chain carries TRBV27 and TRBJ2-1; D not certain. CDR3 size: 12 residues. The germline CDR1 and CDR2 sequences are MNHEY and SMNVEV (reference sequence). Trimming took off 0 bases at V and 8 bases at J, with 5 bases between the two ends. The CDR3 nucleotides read TGTGCCAGCAGTTTATCGCGTGATGAGCAGTTCTTC. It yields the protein CASSLSRDEQFF.

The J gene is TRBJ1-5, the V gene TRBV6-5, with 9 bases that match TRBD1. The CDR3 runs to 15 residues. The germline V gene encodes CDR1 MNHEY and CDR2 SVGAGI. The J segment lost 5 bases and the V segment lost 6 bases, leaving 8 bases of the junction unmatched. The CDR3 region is CASSQTGGGDQPQHF. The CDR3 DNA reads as TGTGCCAGCAGCCAAACAGGGGGCGGGGATCAGCCCCAGCATTTT.

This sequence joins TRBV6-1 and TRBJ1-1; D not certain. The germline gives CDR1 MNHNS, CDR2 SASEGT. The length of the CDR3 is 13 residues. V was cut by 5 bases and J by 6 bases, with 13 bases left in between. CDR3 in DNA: TGTGCCAGCAGTTATGGGGAGGGAGCTGAAGCTTTCTTT. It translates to CASSYGEGAEAFF.

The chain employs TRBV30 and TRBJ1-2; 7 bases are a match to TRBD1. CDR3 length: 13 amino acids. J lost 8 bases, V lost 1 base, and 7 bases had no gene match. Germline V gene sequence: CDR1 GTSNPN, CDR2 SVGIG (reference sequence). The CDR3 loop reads CAWSAGGLRGYTF. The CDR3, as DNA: TGTGCCTGGAGTGCAGGGGGTTTACGGGGCTACACCTTC. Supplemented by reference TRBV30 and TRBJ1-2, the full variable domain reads SQTIHQWPATLVQPVGSPLSLECTVEGTSNPNLYWYRQAAGRGLQLLFYSVGIGQISSEVPQNLSASRPQDRQFILSSKKLLLSDSGFYLCAWSAGGLRGYTFGSGTRLTVV.

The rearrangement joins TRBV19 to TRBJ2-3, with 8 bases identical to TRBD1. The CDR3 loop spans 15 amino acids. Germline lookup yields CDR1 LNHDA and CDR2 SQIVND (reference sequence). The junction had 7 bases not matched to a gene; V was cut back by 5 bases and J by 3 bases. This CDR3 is CASSFDRGRTDTQYF. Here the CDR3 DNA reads TGTGCCAGTAGTTTTGACAGGGGACGGACAGATACGCAGTATTTT.

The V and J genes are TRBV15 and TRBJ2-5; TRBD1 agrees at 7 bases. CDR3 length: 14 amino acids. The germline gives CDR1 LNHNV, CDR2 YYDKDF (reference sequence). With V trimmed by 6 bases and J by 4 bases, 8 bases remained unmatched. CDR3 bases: TGTGCCACCAGGGAGACAGGGAGCGGAGAGACCCAGTACTTC. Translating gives CATRETGSGETQYF.

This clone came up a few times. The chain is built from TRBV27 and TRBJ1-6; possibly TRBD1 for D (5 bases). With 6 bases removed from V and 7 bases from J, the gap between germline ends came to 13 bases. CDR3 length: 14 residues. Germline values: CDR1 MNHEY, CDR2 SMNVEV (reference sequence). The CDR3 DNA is TGTGCCAGCAGCCCGGGACGGGAGAATTCACCCCTCCACTTT. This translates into CASSPGRENSPLHF.

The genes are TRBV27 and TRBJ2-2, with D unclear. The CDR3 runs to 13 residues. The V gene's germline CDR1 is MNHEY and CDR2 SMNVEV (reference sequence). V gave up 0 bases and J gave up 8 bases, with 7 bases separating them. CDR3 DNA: TGTGCCAGCAGTTTATCGGTAGTTGGGGAGCTGTTTTTT. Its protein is CASSLSVVGELFF.